Given below is one T cell receptor beta chain in context. Random hexamers primed reverse transcription of about 0.45 to 1 ug RNA. Amplification of TCR beta CDR3 spanned 54 Vbeta and 13 Jbeta via immunoSEQ multiplex PCR. One entry per CDR3 protein, called by TCRdb with MiXCR from the immunoSEQ multiplex PCR reads. The table has 100,000 to 150,000 distinct CDR3 sequences, around 94% seen once. The data originate from a study of CD8 T cells in Susac syndrome. Sequencing of TCR beta, carried out with a high-throughput approach, was applied to CD8+ and CD4+ T cells from the blood. Negative magnetic isolation gave CD8+ and CD4+ cells; FACS enriched CD8+ TEMRA. CDR3 length: 15 residues. The J segment lost 5 bases and the V segment lost 4 bases, leaving 8 bases of the junction unmatched. Germline V gene data show CDR1 as LNHNV and CDR2 as YYDKDF (reference sequence).

This receptor was taken from a human donor with Susac syndrome. The chain links TRBV15 to TRBJ2-3; TRBD1 aligns across 8 bases. The sequenced sample consisted of CD8+ T cells from PBMCs. The CDR3 protein is CATSNPDRGEDTQYF. CDR3 nucleotide sequence: TGTGCCACCAGCAACCCCGACAGGGGAGAAGATACGCAGTATTTT.